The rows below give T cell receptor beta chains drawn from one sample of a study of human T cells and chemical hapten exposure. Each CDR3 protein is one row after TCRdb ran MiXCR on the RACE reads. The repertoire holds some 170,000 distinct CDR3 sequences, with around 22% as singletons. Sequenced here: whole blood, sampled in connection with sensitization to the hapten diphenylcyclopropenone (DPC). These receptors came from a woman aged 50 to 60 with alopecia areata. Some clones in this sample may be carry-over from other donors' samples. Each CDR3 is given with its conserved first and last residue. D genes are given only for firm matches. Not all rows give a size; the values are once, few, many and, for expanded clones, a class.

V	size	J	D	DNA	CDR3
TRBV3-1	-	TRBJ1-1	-	TGTGCCAGCAGCCAAGATTTGTCAGGGCCTAACACTGAAGCTTTCTTT	CASSQDLSGPNTEAFF
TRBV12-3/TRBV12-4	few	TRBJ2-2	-	TGTGCCAGCAGTTTAACGGGCACCGGGGAGCTGTTTTTT	CASSLTGTGELFF
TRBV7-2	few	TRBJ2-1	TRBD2	TGTGCCAGCAGCCGGGAGGGCATACCTTACAATGAGCAGTTCTTC	CASSREGIPYNEQFF
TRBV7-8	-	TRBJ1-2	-	TGTGCCAGCAGCATCCGGGACTCAGCTAACTATGGCTACACCTTC	CASSIRDSANYGYTF
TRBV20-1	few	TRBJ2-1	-	TGCAGTGCTAATGAACTAGGGCATTACAATGAGCAGTTCTTC	CSANELGHYNEQFF
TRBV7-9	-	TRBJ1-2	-	TGTGCCAGCAGCTTAAAGGCAGGTCCCCTCTATGGCTACACCTTC	CASSLKAGPLYGYTF
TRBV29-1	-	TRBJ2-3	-	TGCAGCGTTGATCAGGGTTGGGGTGGGACAGATACGCAGTATTTT	CSVDQGWGGTDTQYF
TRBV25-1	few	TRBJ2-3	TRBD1	TGTGCCAGCAGTGGGACAGGGACAGATACGCAGTATTTT	CASSGTGTDTQYF
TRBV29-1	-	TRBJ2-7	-	TGCAGCGTGACCATGCTGCTCTACGAGCAGTACTTC	CSVTMLLYEQYF
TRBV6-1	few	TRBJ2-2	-	TGTGCCAGCACGGGCTCCGCGAACACCGGGGAGCTGTTTTTT	CASTGSANTGELFF
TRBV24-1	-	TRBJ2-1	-	TGTGCCACCAGTGATTTTGAGCATTCCAATGAGCAGTTCTTC	CATSDFEHSNEQFF
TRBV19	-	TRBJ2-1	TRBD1	TGTGCCAGTAGTATAGATTACAGGGGATCACGCTACAATGAGCAGTTCTTC	CASSIDYRGSRYNEQFF
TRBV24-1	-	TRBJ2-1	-	TGTGCCACCAGTGATTTTGGGGGCTTGCAGTTCTTC	CATSDFGGLQFF
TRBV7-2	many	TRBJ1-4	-	TGTGCCAGCAGCTTGACAGCTGCAACTAATGAAAAACTGTTTTTT	CASSLTAATNEKLFF
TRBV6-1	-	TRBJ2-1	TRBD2	TGTGCCAGCAGTGGGGTAGCGGGAGTCAATGAGCAGTTCTTC	CASSGVAGVNEQFF
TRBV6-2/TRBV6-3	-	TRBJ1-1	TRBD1	TGTGCCAGCAGCCCGGGACAGGGGAGGGGTGGCACTGAAGCTTTCTTT	CASSPGQGRGGTEAFF
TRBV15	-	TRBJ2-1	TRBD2	TGTGCCACCAGCAGCCGACTAGCGGGTGCCAATGAGCAGTTCTTC	CATSSRLAGANEQFF
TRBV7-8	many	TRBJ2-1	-	TGTGCCAGCAGCTTACTAGCCGTATACAATGAGCAGTTCTTC	CASSLLAVYNEQFF
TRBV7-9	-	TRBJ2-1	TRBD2	TGTGCCAGCAGCTTTAGCGGGAGGGCCGGCAATGAGCAGTTCTTC	CASSFSGRAGNEQFF
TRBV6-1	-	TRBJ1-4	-	TGTGCCAGCAGGGAAACAACCTATAATGAAAAACTGTTTTTT	CASRETTYNEKLFF
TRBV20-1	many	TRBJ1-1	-	TGCAGTGCTAGAGAACAGGGTTTGAACACTGAAGCTTTCTTT	CSAREQGLNTEAFF
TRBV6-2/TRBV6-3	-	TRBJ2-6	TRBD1	TGTGCCAGCAGCCCCGGGACAGGGTTTGGCTCTGGGGCCAACGTCCTGACTTTC	CASSPGTGFGSGANVLTF
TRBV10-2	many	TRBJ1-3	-	TGCGCCAGCAGTGAGTACGGCAGTGGAAACACCATATATTTT	CASSEYGSGNTIYF
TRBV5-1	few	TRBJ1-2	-	TGCGCCAGCAGCTCGCCGGGAGCTCTCTCTGGCTACACCTTC	CASSSPGALSGYTF
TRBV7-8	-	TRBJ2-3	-	TGTGCCAGCAGCTCCAGACTCCTCAACACAGATACGCAGTATTTT	CASSSRLLNTDTQYF
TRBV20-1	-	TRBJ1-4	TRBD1	TGCAGTGCTAGTTCTGACAGGGGTAAAAAACTGTTTTTT	CSASSDRGKKLFF
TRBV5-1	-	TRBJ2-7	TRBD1	TGCGCCAGCAGCTCAACACCCGGGACAGGGGACGAGCAGTACTTC	CASSSTPGTGDEQYF
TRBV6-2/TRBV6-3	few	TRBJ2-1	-	TGTGCCAGCAGTGGAACTGGCAATGAGCAGTTCTTC	CASSGTGNEQFF
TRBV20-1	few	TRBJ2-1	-	TGCAGTGCTAGAGGGGGGACTCTTGAGAACAATGAGCAGTTCTTC	CSARGGTLENNEQFF
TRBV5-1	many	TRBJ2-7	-	TGCGCCAGCAGCTTCGCGGGAAGCTCCTACGAGCAGTACTTC	CASSFAGSSYEQYF
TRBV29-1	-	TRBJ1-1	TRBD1	TGCAGCGTTACGGGACAGATGCGGGTTGCTTTCTTT	CSVTGQMRVAFF
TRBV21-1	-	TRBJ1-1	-	TGTGCCAGCAGCTCCCTCAGGACAGGTCGGAACACTGAAGCTTTCTTT	CASSSLRTGRNTEAFF
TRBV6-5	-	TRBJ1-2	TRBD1	TGTGCCAGCAGCCTAGGAAACAGGGGAGATGGCTACACCTTC	CASSLGNRGDGYTF
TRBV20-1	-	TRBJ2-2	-	TGCAGTGCTAAGGGCCCGGGGGAGCTGTTTTTT	CSAKGPGELFF
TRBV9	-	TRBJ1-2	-	TGTGCCAGCAGCGCCTCAGGGATTATCGGCTATGGCTACACCTTC	CASSASGIIGYGYTF
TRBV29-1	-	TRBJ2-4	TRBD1	TGCAGCGTTGAAAAAACGGGGACAGGCCAAAACATTCAGTACTTC	CSVEKTGTGQNIQYF
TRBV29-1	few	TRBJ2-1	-	TGCAGCGTTGACAGGGGGGGAGGACTTTACAATGAGCAGTTCTTC	CSVDRGGGLYNEQFF
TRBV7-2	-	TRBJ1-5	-	TGTGCCAGCAGCCGTGGCATCCCCGGGCCCCAGCATTTT	CASSRGIPGPQHF
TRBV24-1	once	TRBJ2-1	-	TGTGCCACCAGTGATTTGATGCGTGGCACACGCTCCTCTGAGCAGTTCTTC	CATSDLMRGTRSSEQFF
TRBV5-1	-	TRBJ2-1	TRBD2	TGCGCCAGCAGCCAAGGACTAGCGGGAAGGGGAGGCAATGAGCAGTTCTTC	CASSQGLAGRGGNEQFF
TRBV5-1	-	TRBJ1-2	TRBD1	TGCGCCAGCAGCTGGGGACAGGAGGAATATGGCTACACCTTC	CASSWGQEEYGYTF
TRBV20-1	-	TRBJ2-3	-	TGCAGTGCTAGAGGGACTCGCTCAGGCACAGATACGCAGTATTTT	CSARGTRSGTDTQYF
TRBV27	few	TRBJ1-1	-	TGTGCCAGCAGTTTATCCCCAGGCCCGGAAGCTTTCTTT	CASSLSPGPEAFF
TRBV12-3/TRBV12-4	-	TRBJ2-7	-	TGTGCCAGCAGTTTAGCGCCTAACTCCTACGAGCAGTACTTC	CASSLAPNSYEQYF
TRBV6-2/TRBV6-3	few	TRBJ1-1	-	TGTGCCAGCAGTTACAGTGGGGGGAACACTGAAGCTTTCTTT	CASSYSGGNTEAFF
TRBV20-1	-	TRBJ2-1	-	TGCAGTGCTAGAATCGGCGGGGTGGTTGAGCAGTTCTTC	CSARIGGVVEQFF
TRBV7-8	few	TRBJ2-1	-	TGTGCCAGCAGCCCTCTCTATTCCTACAATGAGCAGTTCTTC	CASSPLYSYNEQFF
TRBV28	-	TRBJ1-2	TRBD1	TGTGCCAGCAGCACTATTACAGGGGGGAACTATGGCTACACCTTC	CASSTITGGNYGYTF
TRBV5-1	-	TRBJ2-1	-	TGCGCCAGCCGTCGCGGGCCAGGAGAGAATGAGCAGTTCTTC	CASRRGPGENEQFF
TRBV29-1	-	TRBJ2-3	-	TGCAGCGTGGGGACGGAAAGCACAGATACGCAGTATTTT	CSVGTESTDTQYF
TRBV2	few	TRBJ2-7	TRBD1	TGTGCCAGCATACCGGGACAGGGGTCCTACGAGCAGTACTTC	CASIPGQGSYEQYF
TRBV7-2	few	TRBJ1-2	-	TGTGCCAGCAGCGCGGGCGTTCACTATGGCTACACCTTC	CASSAGVHYGYTF
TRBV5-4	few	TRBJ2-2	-	TGTGCCAGCAGCTTCGAGAACGGGAACACCGGGGAGCTGTTTTTT	CASSFENGNTGELFF
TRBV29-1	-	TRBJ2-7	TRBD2	TGCAGCGTTCAGTCGGGAGGGTCCTACGAGCAGTACTTC	CSVQSGGSYEQYF
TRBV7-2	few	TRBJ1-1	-	TGTGCCAGCAGCATCGTCTTAGGGAGCAACACTGAAGCTTTCTTT	CASSIVLGSNTEAFF
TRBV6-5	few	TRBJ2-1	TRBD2	TGTGCCAGCAGTTACGGGACTAGCGGGAGTCCTTCCTACAATGAGCAGTTCTTC	CASSYGTSGSPSYNEQFF
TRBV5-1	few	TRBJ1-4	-	TGCGCCAGCTCTCATAGGGGGACCGAAAAACTGTTTTTT	CASSHRGTEKLFF
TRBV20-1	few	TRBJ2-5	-	TGCAGTGCCATCCGGGGTTACCAAGAGACCCAGTACTTC	CSAIRGYQETQYF
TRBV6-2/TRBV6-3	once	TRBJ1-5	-	TGTGCCAGCAGTTACGTTACGCACTCTCAACAGCCCCAGCATTTT	CASSYVTHSQQPQHF
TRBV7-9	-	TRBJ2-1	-	TGTGCCAGCAGCCGTAGCGGACCCTCCTACAATGAGCAGTTCTTC	CASSRSGPSYNEQFF